This T cell receptor (beta chain) was identified during a study of T-cell memory formation after mild COVID-19. Broader study findings: Proof of SARS-CoV-2 specificity was absent for the second-wave clones that crested on day 37. Certain responding clones were present in pre-infection memory, suggesting participation of cross-reactive memory.

V lost 4 bases and J 4 bases, leaving 13 bases between the germline ends. The CDR3 consists of 13 residues. In germline, CDR1 is SQVTM, CDR2 ANQGSEA. This clonotype has just a few counts. Antigen: not known. Amplification by 5'RACE using constant-segment primers produced TCR alpha and TCR beta cDNA libraries that carried sample barcodes and UMIs. TCRdb ran MiXCR on the 5' RACE reads and lists one entry per CDR3 protein. The repertoire consists of approximately 200,000 distinct CDR3 sequences, with around 16% occurring once and the leading ten covering around 2%. This chain links TRBV29-1 with TRBJ1-1; no reliable D call. The sequencing sample was made of PBMCs or a T cell subset sorted from them (not recorded which). The receptor comes from an adult woman who had mild COVID-19 (a few samples of this study predate the infection). Cell type and time point are not known. Here the CDR3 reads CSVGVGSGTEAFF. Written as DNA, the CDR3 is TGCAGCGTTGGGGTTGGTAGCGGCACTGAAGCTTTCTTT.